This T cell receptor (beta chain) originates from a study of T cell responses to AZD1222 COVID-19 vaccine. Profiled with immunoSEQ multiplex PCR; TCRdb holds only in-frame clones, not every one. Of 150,000 to 250,000 clones listed, more than 85% are singletons. Germline-derived CDR1 and CDR2 are SGHNT and YENEEA. The CDR3 covers 16 residues. Study-wide findings and caveats: Just five or six AZD1222 recipients tested seropositive at baseline. All repertoire sampling was performed exclusively after the peak T cell response.

Only one count was recorded for this clone. Its specificity is not known. An end of the junction does not agree with germline; a read error may underlie this. This sequence originates from an adult who received the AZD1222 COVID-19 vaccine. The source was peripheral blood, collected 28 days after the second AZD1222 dose. The rearrangement uses TRBV11-3 and TRBJ2-1; 8 nucleotides agree with TRBD2. The CDR3 nucleotides read TGTGCCAGCAGCCTAGAGACTAGGGCTAGCGGGAATGAGCAGTTCTTC. As protein: CASSLETRASGNEQFF.